This T cell receptor (beta chain) stems from a study of identical twins. General study results and limits: Modelling approaches yielded underestimates of out-of-frame TCR alpha sharing between monozygotic twins.

On this clonotype: Its specificity is unknown.

TCRdb independently ran MiXCR on the 5' RACE reads; one entry per CDR3 protein. The table lists 570,000 or so distinct CDR3 sequences, roughly 9.9% of them singletons. These data also featured in a second study, about yellow fever vaccine responses in identical twins.

The clonotype originates from a woman between 18 and 29 years old in good health. The sample comprised PBMCs.

CDR3: CASSDSGRRRETQYF. The CDR3 coding sequence is TGTGCCAGCAGTGACTCGGGCAGGCGGAGGGAGACCCAGTACTTC. This chain connects TRBV25-1 to TRBJ2-5; possibly TRBD2 for D (5 bases). Trimming shortened V by 3 bases and J by 5 bases, and 16 bases separated the two germline ends. This CDR3 region has 15 residues. In germline, CDR1 is MGHDK, CDR2 SYGVNS.